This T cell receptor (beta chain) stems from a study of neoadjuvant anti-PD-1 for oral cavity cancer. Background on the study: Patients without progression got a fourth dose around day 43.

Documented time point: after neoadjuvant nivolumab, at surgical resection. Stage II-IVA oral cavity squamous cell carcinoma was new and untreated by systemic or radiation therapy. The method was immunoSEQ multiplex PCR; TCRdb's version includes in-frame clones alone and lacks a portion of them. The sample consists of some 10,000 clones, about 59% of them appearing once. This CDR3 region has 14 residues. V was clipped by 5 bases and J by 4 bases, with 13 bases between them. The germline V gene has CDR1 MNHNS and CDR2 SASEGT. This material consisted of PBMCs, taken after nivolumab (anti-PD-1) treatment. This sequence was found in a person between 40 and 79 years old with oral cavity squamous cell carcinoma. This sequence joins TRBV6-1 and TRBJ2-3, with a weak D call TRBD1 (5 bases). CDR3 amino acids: CASSKGAGADTQYF. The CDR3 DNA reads TGTGCCAGCAGTAAAGGGGCAGGTGCAGATACGCAGTATTTT.